The 9 T cell receptor beta chains below all came from one sample that was sequenced in a study of patients and donors after allogeneic stem cell transplantation. One entry per CDR3 protein results from TCRdb running MiXCR on the RT-PCR reads. The table includes about 87,000 distinct CDR3 sequences, approximately 5.2% detected once. Material for sequencing was blood, either unsorted or a sorted T cell fraction (not recorded which). The origin of the receptors is a human donor who was either an allogeneic HSCT recipient or a stem cell or donor lymphocyte infusion donor (not recorded which). It is not recorded whose cells these are; they may come from a transplant donor.

The chain employs TRBV24-1 and TRBJ2-4; perhaps TRBD1 as D (5 bases). Germline values: CDR1 KGHDR, CDR2 SFDVKD. The CDR3 has 17 residues. V gave up 2 bases and J gave up 7 bases, with 20 bases separating them. CDR3 DNA sequence: TGTGCCACCAGTGATTCACGAATGGGTCCAGGGCTGAACATTCAGTACTTC. This codes for CATSDSRMGPGLNIQYF.

This clonotype was counted at least ten times. The chain couples TRBV20-1 to TRBJ2-5; no definite D call. The CDR3 is made up of 14 amino acids. V dropped 6 bases and J dropped 4 bases, with 18 bases sitting between them. Looked up from germline, CDR1 is DFQATT and CDR2 is SNEGSKA (reference sequence). DNA for the CDR3: TGCAGTGCAACCCCGGGCACCCGTATAGAGACCCAGTACTTC. This codes for CSATPGTRIETQYF.

DNA for the CDR3: TGCAGTGCAAACGACGGGGCACAAGAGGGGGATACGCAGTATTTT. It is translated as CSANDGAQEGDTQYF. The gene calls are TRBV20-1 and TRBJ2-3, with D tentatively TRBD1 or TRBD2 (5 bases each). CDR1 and CDR2 (germline): DFQATT, SNEGSKA (reference sequence). The CDR3 totals 15 residues. V was trimmed by 6 bases and J by 6 bases, leaving 22 bases between them.

There are many counts of this clonotype. This chain connects TRBV28 to TRBJ1-1; the D is unclear. The germline CDR1 and CDR2 sequences are MDHEN and SYDVKM. V was cut by 7 bases and J by 5 bases, with 8 bases left in between. The length of the CDR3 is 11 residues. In nucleotides, the CDR3 is TGTGCCAGCACCCAAAGGACTGAAGCTTTCTTT. This encodes CASTQRTEAFF.

The chain joins TRBV20-1 to TRBJ2-7; D not certain. Trimming took 0 bases from V and 3 from J, leaving 15 bases between them. CDR1 and CDR2 from the germline V gene are DFQATT and SNEGSKA (reference sequence). This CDR3 has 15 amino acids. This CDR3 reads CSARDLGNPIYEQYF. The CDR3 DNA reads TGCAGTGCTAGAGATCTGGGAAACCCGATCTACGAGCAGTACTTC.

This rearrangement joins TRBV25-1 to TRBJ2-4; D gene uncertain. CDR3 length: 14 residues. Germline V gene data show CDR1 as MGHDK and CDR2 as SYGVNS. Trimming stripped 10 bases from V and 0 bases from J, with 13 bases between. The CDR3 DNA follows: TGTGCCACTGGAAGACCCCTAGCCAAAAACATTCAGTACTTC. It is translated as CATGRPLAKNIQYF.

Ten or more counts support this clonotype. This sequence joins TRBV20-1 and TRBJ1-3, with D uncertain. The CDR3 has 12 amino acids. Germline CDR1 and CDR2: DFQATT and SNEGSKA (reference sequence). V lost 5 bases, J lost 0 bases, and 5 bases lay in between. The CDR3, as DNA: TGCAGTGCTCCCACCTCTGGAAACACCATATATTTT. Translating gives CSAPTSGNTIYF.

This clonotype showed up just a few times. The V and J genes are TRBV7-8 and TRBJ2-3, with 7 nucleotides matching TRBD2. Germline V gene sequence: CDR1 SGHVS, CDR2 FQNEAQ. This CDR3 has 15 amino acids. V shed 5 bases and J 4 bases; nucleotides not matched to a gene: 9. The CDR3 protein is CASSRLAGAADTQYF. CDR3 coding DNA: TGTGCCAGCAGCCGCCTGGCGGGAGCTGCAGATACGCAGTATTTT.

This clonotype has at least ten counts. The V call is TRBV2, the J call TRBJ2-7, with D possibly matching TRBD1 (6 bases). Per the germline V gene, CDR1 is SNHLY and CDR2 is FYNNEI. This CDR3 has 14 residues. V gave up 5 bases and J gave up 3 bases, with 14 bases separating them. DNA for the CDR3: TGTGCCAGCAGTCCAAGGACAGTCCTCTACGAGCAGTACTTC. Residues: CASSPRTVLYEQYF.